The rows below give T cell receptor beta chains drawn from one sample of a study of cytomegalovirus exposure and HLA in healthy donors. Only in-frame clones appear in the TCRdb table, and some are missing; sequencing was by immunoSEQ multiplex PCR. Of about 37,000 clones listed, 81% were seen once; the top ten hold approximately 8.5%. Sequenced sample: PBMCs. The source of these receptors is a woman in her thirties or forties in good health and CMV-seronegative. CDR3s include the opening cysteine and the closing phenylalanine or tryptophan. D genes are given only for firm matches. Clone size is stated in some rows and not others, as once, few, many or a class when expanded.

-	TRBV4-2	-	TRBJ1-4	TGTGCCAGCAGCCTCGACAGGCCTAATGAAAAACTGTTTTTT	CASSLDRPNEKLFF
-	TRBV7-3	TRBD2	TRBJ2-3	TGTGCCAGCAGCTCAGGGACTAGCGGTCCCACAGATACGCAGTATTTT	CASSSGTSGPTDTQYF
-	TRBV11-2	TRBD1	TRBJ1-3	TGTGCCAGCAGCATAATGGGACAGGCTGGAAACACCATATATTTT	CASSIMGQAGNTIYF
few	TRBV18	TRBD1	TRBJ1-4	TGTGCCAGCTCACCAACCACCGGGACAGCTGAAAAACTGTTTTTT	CASSPTTGTAEKLFF
-	TRBV2	-	TRBJ2-5	TGTGCCAGCATTTTCCGAGAGACCCAGTACTTC	CASIFRETQYF
-	TRBV9	-	TRBJ2-3	TGTGCCAGCAGCGTACAGGGCTCAGATACGCAGTATTTT	CASSVQGSDTQYF
-	TRBV19	-	TRBJ1-6	TGTGCCAGTAGTCATAGCTCCTATAATTCACCCCTCCACTTT	CASSHSSYNSPLHF
-	TRBV27	TRBD1	TRBJ1-6	TGTGCCAGCAGTCAGGGACAGGGGGTAAATTCACCCCTCCACTTT	CASSQGQGVNSPLHF
-	TRBV19	-	TRBJ1-5	TGTGCCAGTAGTATTACTTCAGGGGCAGGGGATCAGCCCCAGCATTTT	CASSITSGAGDQPQHF
once	TRBV19	TRBD1	TRBJ1-5	TGTGCCAGTAGTGTCCGGGACAGAGGCAATCAGCCCCAGCATTTT	CASSVRDRGNQPQHF
-	TRBV6-1	TRBD1	TRBJ1-1	TGTGCCAGCAGTGAAATGGGGACAGGGAACACTGAAGCTTTCTTT	CASSEMGTGNTEAFF
-	TRBV5-4	TRBD1	TRBJ2-1	TGTGCCAGCAGGGCGGTAGGGGGCCGATACAATGAGCAGTTCTTC	CASRAVGGRYNEQFF
few	TRBV28	TRBD1	TRBJ1-4	TGTGCCAGCAGTCGCGAGGGGGCATATGCTGAAAAACTGTTTTTT	CASSREGAYAEKLFF
large	TRBV2	TRBD2	TRBJ2-5	TGTGCCAGCACCTGGACTAGCGGGGCACAAGAGACCCAGTACTTC	CASTWTSGAQETQYF
-	TRBV6-5	-	TRBJ1-6	TGTGCCAGCAGTTACGGGCCGGAGGCAGACTCACCCCTCCACTTT	CASSYGPEADSPLHF
-	TRBV19	TRBD1	TRBJ1-1	TGTGCCAGTAGTATGTATTCACAGGGGGTGAACACTGAAGCTTTCTTT	CASSMYSQGVNTEAFF
-	TRBV13	TRBD2	TRBJ2-3	TGTGCCAGCAGCTCCTGGACTAGCGGGGGGGGCACAGATACGCAGTATTTT	CASSSWTSGGGTDTQYF
-	TRBV6-1	-	TRBJ2-3	TGTGCCGGATCCACACAGGGTATGATGACAGATACGCAGTATTTT	CAGSTQGMMTDTQYF
-	TRBV6-1	-	TRBJ1-2	TGTGCCAGCAGTGAAGAACGTCGGGTCTATGGCTACACCTTC	CASSEERRVYGYTF
-	TRBV5-1	-	TRBJ2-2	TGCGCCAGCAGCCCCCCGGGAGACGGGAACACCGGGGAGCTGTTTTTT	CASSPPGDGNTGELFF
-	TRBV7-9	TRBD1	TRBJ2-3	TGTGCCAGCAGCAGCGGGACAGGGAGTACAGATACGCAGTATTTT	CASSSGTGSTDTQYF
-	TRBV7-9	-	TRBJ1-5	TGTGCCAGCAGCACGGACGGGAGGTCCAATCAGCCCCAGCATTTT	CASSTDGRSNQPQHF
-	TRBV14	-	TRBJ1-2	TGTGCCAGCAGCCAACAGGGGTTAGTTCTTTCTGGCTACACCTTC	CASSQQGLVLSGYTF
few	TRBV10-1	TRBD1	TRBJ1-2	TGCGCCAGCAGGGGCGGGTGTAGGGGGCGCCACGGCGATGGCTACACCTTC	CASRGGCRGRHGDGYTF
-	TRBV7-8	-	TRBJ1-1	TGTGCCAGCAGCTTCCCCATGACTGAAGCTTTCTTT	CASSFPMTEAFF
-	TRBV4-1	TRBD2	TRBJ2-3	TGCGCCAGCAGCCAAGCCGCCGGGGGGTCTACAGATACGCAGTATTTT	CASSQAAGGSTDTQYF
-	TRBV6-5	TRBD1	TRBJ2-1	TGTGCCAGCAGGCCCCGGGACAGACGAAGCAATGAGCAGTTCTTC	CASRPRDRRSNEQFF
-	TRBV7-9	-	TRBJ2-2	TGTGCCAGCAGCTTAGGAGAGCTGAACACCGGGGAGCTGTTTTTT	CASSLGELNTGELFF
-	TRBV2	-	TRBJ1-1	TGTGCCAGCACCCGGGATCCGAGCACTGAAGCTTTCTTT	CASTRDPSTEAFF
few	TRBV9	-	TRBJ1-1	TGTGCCAGCAGCCCAAGGGGCAGCAAGAACACTGAAGCTTTCTTT	CASSPRGSKNTEAFF
-	TRBV10-3	TRBD1	TRBJ2-5	TGTGCCATCAGTGCCTCAGGGGGTGGAGAGACCCAGTACTTC	CAISASGGGETQYF
-	TRBV6-5	-	TRBJ1-3	TGTGCCAGCAGCCCTGGGGGGACTGGAAACACCATATATTTT	CASSPGGTGNTIYF
once	TRBV19	TRBD2	TRBJ2-1	TGTGCCAGTAGTATGGCCCCTCAAGCGGGGGCATCCTACAATGAGCAGTTCTTC	CASSMAPQAGASYNEQFF
-	TRBV5-1	-	TRBJ1-5	TGCGCCAGCCGGGAGGGGGACTCCCGCAATCAGCCCCAGCATTTT	CASREGDSRNQPQHF
-	TRBV7-9	-	TRBJ1-1	TGTGCCAGCAGCTTAGAGAGCGCTTCGCGCACTGAAGCTTTCTTT	CASSLESASRTEAFF
-	TRBV2	TRBD2	TRBJ2-3	TGTGCCAGCAGTGAAGAAGGGACTAGTACAGATACGCAGTATTTT	CASSEEGTSTDTQYF
once	TRBV14	TRBD1	TRBJ2-5	TGTGCCAGCAGCAAGGGACAGGTTGGGCGAGGAGAGACCCAGTACTTC	CASSKGQVGRGETQYF
-	TRBV5-4	-	TRBJ2-1	TGTGCCAGCAGCTTTGGCCAAGACTACAATGAGCAGTTCTTC	CASSFGQDYNEQFF
-	TRBV10-3	TRBD2	TRBJ2-1	TGTGCCATCAGTGAAGGGACGGGGGGAGAGCAGTTCTTC	CAISEGTGGEQFF
-	TRBV5-6	TRBD1	TRBJ1-5	TGTGCCAGCAGCAACGACAGGGGCAGACAGCCCCAGCATTTT	CASSNDRGRQPQHF
-	TRBV6-1	TRBD2	TRBJ2-7	TGTGCCAGCAGCGGGGGACTAGCGGTATTCTACGAGCAGTACTTC	CASSGGLAVFYEQYF
-	TRBV2	TRBD1	TRBJ1-4	TGTGCCAGCAGTGGTCGGGACAGTGAAAAACTGTTTTTT	CASSGRDSEKLFF
-	TRBV9	TRBD1	TRBJ1-1	TGTGCCAGCAGCACCGGACAGGGTGGTTACACTGAAGCTTTCTTT	CASSTGQGGYTEAFF
-	TRBV5-1	-	TRBJ2-1	TGCGCCAGCAGCTTGGATACAGGTCCTAGCTCCTACAATGAGCAGTTCTTC	CASSLDTGPSSYNEQFF
-	TRBV5-4	TRBD1	TRBJ1-1	TGTGCCAGCAGCTCTGAACCGGGACAGAAAATGAACACTGAAGCTTTCTTT	CASSSEPGQKMNTEAFF
once	TRBV28	TRBD1	TRBJ1-5	TGTGCCAGCAGTTCCGGGACAGGGGGGCAGCCCCAGCATTTT	CASSSGTGGQPQHF
once	TRBV2	TRBD1	TRBJ1-3	TGTGCCAGCAGTTCGAGCCTCTTCAGGGGGCGCGGGAACACCATATATTTT	CASSSSLFRGRGNTIYF
once	TRBV5-4	-	TRBJ2-3	TGTGCCAGCAGCTTGGGAGGCGGTTCCGACACAGATACGCAGTATTTT	CASSLGGGSDTDTQYF
-	TRBV18	-	TRBJ1-6	TGTGCCAGCTCACCACTTGCGGCGGGATTCCCCTCACCCCTCCACTTT	CASSPLAAGFPSPLHF
-	TRBV12-5	-	TRBJ1-1	TGTGCTAGTGGTTTGGGACGGGAGAACACTGAAGCTTTCTTT	CASGLGRENTEAFF
-	TRBV6-1	-	TRBJ1-1	TGTGCCAGCAGTGCCGGGGCGGGGGGCAACACTGAAGCTTTCTTT	CASSAGAGGNTEAFF